These T cell receptor beta chains were read from a single sample in a study of blood T cell repertoires in COVID-19. Assay used: immunoSEQ multiplex PCR; TCRdb lists only in-frame clones, some missing. The table lists about 400,000 clones, 80% to 90% of them singletons, with 4% to 5.5% in the top ten. Specimen: peripheral blood. These receptors originate from a woman aged 30 to 39 with acute or convalescent COVID-19. Each CDR3 is given with its conserved first and last residue. D genes are given only for firm matches. The listing skips clone size in some rows; elsewhere it reads once, few, many or a size class.

clone size	V gene	D gene	J gene	CDR3 DNA	CDR3 protein
NA	TRBV7-9	NA	TRBJ1-2	TGTGCCAGCAGCCGGGACATCTATGGCTACACCTTC	CASSRDIYGYTF
NA	TRBV11-1	NA	TRBJ1-1	TGTGCCAGCAGCTTTTATGACACTGAAGCTTTCTTT	CASSFYDTEAFF
NA	TRBV10-3	NA	TRBJ1-2	TGTGCCATCAGCCCGGACAGTAACTATGGCTACACCTTC	CAISPDSNYGYTF
NA	TRBV7-8	NA	TRBJ2-5	TGTGCCAGCAGCTTAGGGATCAGGGCGGGGTCGGCGCCAGAGACCCAGTACTTC	CASSLGIRAGSAPETQYF
once	TRBV5-8	NA	TRBJ2-4	TGTGCCAGCAGCTTGTCAGGGTTCAAAAACATTCAGTACTTC	CASSLSGFKNIQYF
NA	TRBV9	NA	TRBJ2-7	TGTGCCAGCAGCGTAGGGACAGAGGGCTACGAGCAGTACTTC	CASSVGTEGYEQYF
NA	TRBV6-5	TRBD2	TRBJ2-2	TGTGCCAGCAGTAACAGCGGGGGGGCTAACGGGGAGCTGTTTTTT	CASSNSGGANGELFF
NA	TRBV12-5	TRBD2	TRBJ2-3	TGTGCTAGTGGCCCCGGGGGGGGCACAGATACGCAGTATTTT	CASGPGGGTDTQYF
few	TRBV11-2	NA	TRBJ2-1	TGTGCCAGCACCACCAGAAGCGATGAGCAGTTCTTC	CASTTRSDEQFF
once	TRBV2	TRBD1	TRBJ2-2	TGTGCCAGCACTGGGACAGGGGGCCGGGGCACCGGGGAGCTGTTTTTT	CASTGTGGRGTGELFF
NA	TRBV24-1	TRBD2	TRBJ2-7	TGTGCCACCAGTGATTCGCGGGGGACCGCCTACGAGCAGTACTTC	CATSDSRGTAYEQYF
NA	TRBV24-1	TRBD1	TRBJ2-1	TGTGCCACCAGTGGTCAACCGGGACAGGGGGCGTACAATGAGCAGTTCTTC	CATSGQPGQGAYNEQFF
NA	TRBV6-1	TRBD2	TRBJ2-4	TGTGCCAGCAGTGAACTGACTAGCGGGGGTCTAGCCAAAAACATTCAGTACTTC	CASSELTSGGLAKNIQYF
NA	TRBV2	NA	TRBJ2-3	TGTGCCAGCAGTGAAGTATCAGGAACGCAGTATTTT	CASSEVSGTQYF
NA	TRBV30	NA	TRBJ2-2	TGTGCCTGGAGTGTACGGGGGAGCACCGGGGAGCTGTTTTTT	CAWSVRGSTGELFF
NA	TRBV9	NA	TRBJ1-1	TGTGCCAGCAGCGTAGGCAGGGGCACTGAAGCTTTCTTT	CASSVGRGTEAFF
once	TRBV24-1	TRBD1	TRBJ2-3	TGTGCCACCAGTGGGCTCGGACAGGGGATCCCAGATACGCAGTATTTT	CATSGLGQGIPDTQYF
NA	TRBV30	NA	TRBJ2-7	TGTGCCTGGAGTGTTTTCCAGGGTAGCTTCATTGACTCCTACGAGCAGTACTTC	CAWSVFQGSFIDSYEQYF
NA	TRBV2	NA	TRBJ2-2	TGTGCCAGCACAGACACTCAATCGGCCACCGGGGAGCTGTTTTTT	CASTDTQSATGELFF
NA	TRBV4-1	TRBD1	TRBJ2-2	TGCGCCAGCAGCCAGGGGCGATTACAGGGGGCAAACACCGGGGAGCTGTTTTTT	CASSQGRLQGANTGELFF
NA	TRBV7-9	NA	TRBJ1-5	TGTGCCAGCAGCCTTACGGGTAATCAGCCCCAGCATTTT	CASSLTGNQPQHF
NA	TRBV28	NA	TRBJ1-5	TGTGCCAGCACCCAACGCCGGTACAATCAGCCCCAGCATTTT	CASTQRRYNQPQHF
NA	TRBV30	TRBD2	TRBJ2-5	TGTGCCTGGAGACGAGCGGGGTTAGGCGAGACCCAGTACTTC	CAWRRAGLGETQYF